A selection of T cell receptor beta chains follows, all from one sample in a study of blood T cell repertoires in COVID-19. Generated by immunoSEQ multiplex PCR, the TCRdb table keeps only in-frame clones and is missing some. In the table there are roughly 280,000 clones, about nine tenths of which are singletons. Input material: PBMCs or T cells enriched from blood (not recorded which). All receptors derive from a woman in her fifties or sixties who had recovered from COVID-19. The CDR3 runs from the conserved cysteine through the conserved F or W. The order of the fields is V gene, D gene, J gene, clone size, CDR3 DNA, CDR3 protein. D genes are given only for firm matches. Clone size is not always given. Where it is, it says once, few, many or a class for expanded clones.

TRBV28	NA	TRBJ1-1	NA	TGTGCCAGCAGCCCTGAAGAGTGGACTGAAGCTTTCTTT	CASSPEEWTEAFF
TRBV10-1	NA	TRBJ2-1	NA	TGCGCCAGCAGTGAGTCCGACAGGAGTAAGTTCTTC	CASSESDRSKFF
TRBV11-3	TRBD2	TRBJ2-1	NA	TGTGCCAGCAGTCCGACTAGCGGGAGTCTCTCCTACAATGAGCAGTTCTTC	CASSPTSGSLSYNEQFF
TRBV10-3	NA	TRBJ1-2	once	TGTGCCATCAGCCCAGCCCGACGGGACTACACCTTC	CAISPARRDYTF
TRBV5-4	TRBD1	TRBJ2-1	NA	TGTGCCAGCAGCTTGGGGACAGGGGTCTACAATGAGCAGTTCTTC	CASSLGTGVYNEQFF
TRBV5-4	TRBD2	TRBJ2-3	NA	TGTGCCAGCAGCTTGCGGCTAGCGGGGACCACAGATACGCAGTATTTT	CASSLRLAGTTDTQYF
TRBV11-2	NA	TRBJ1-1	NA	TGTGCCAGCAGCTTAGTTGCCGGGAACACTGAAGCTTTCTTT	CASSLVAGNTEAFF
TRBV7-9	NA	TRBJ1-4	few	TGTGCCAGCAGCCGCCCAGGGCTTAATGAAAAACTGTTTTTT	CASSRPGLNEKLFF
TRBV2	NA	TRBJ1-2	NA	TGTGCCAGCAGTGTTCAGGGAAATGGCTACACCTTC	CASSVQGNGYTF
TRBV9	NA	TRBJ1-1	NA	TGTGCCAGCAGCGCCGTCCCTAACACTGAAGCTTTCTTT	CASSAVPNTEAFF
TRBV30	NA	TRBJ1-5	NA	TGTGCCTGGAGTTCGGCAGGGGGCAATCAGCCCCAGCATTTT	CAWSSAGGNQPQHF
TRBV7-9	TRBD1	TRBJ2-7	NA	TGTGCCAGCAGCGTCCCAGGGGGCTCCTACGAGCAGTACTTC	CASSVPGGSYEQYF
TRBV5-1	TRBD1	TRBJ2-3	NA	TGCGCCAGCAGCAGAGGGGGCGACCCGAGGGATACGCAGTATTTT	CASSRGGDPRDTQYF
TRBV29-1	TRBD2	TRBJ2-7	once	TGCAGCGTGGATCTAGCGGGGGGGTCCCACGAGCAGTACTTC	CSVDLAGGSHEQYF
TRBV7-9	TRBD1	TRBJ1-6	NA	TGTGCCAGCAGCTCAGCCCGACAGGGGAGGAACCTCCACTTT	CASSSARQGRNLHF
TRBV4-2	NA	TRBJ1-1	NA	TGTGCCAGCAGCCAAGAAACTACAGGGCGGCAAGCTTTCTTT	CASSQETTGRQAFF